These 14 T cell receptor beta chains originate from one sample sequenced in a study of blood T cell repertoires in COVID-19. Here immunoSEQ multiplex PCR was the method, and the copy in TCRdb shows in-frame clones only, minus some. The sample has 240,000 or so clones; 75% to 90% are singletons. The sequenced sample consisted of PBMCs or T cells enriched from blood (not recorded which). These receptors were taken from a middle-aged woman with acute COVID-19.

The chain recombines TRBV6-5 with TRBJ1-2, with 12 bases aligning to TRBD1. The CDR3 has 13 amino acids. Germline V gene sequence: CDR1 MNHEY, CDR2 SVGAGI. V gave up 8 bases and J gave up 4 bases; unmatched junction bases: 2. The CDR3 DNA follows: TGTGCCAGCCGGGACAGGGGGCTCTATGGCTACACCTTC. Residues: CASRDRGLYGYTF.

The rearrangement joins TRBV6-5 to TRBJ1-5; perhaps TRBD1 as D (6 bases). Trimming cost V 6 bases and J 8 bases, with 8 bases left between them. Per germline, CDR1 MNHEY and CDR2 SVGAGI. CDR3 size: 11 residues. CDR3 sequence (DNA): TGTGCCAGCAGCGCAGGGGAGCCCCAGCATTTT. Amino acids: CASSAGEPQHF.

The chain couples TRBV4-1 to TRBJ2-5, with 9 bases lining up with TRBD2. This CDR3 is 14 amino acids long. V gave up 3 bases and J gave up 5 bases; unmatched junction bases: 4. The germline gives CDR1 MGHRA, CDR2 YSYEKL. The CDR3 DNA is TGCGCCAGCAGCCAGATAGCGGGAGTCGAGACCCAGTACTTC. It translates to CASSQIAGVETQYF.

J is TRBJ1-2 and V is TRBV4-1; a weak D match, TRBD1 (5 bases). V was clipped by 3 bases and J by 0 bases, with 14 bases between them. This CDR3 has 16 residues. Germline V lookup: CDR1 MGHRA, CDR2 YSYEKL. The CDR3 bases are TGCGCCAGCAGCCACGGAGGCGGGGGAGCTAACTATGGCTACACCTTC. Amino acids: CASSHGGGGANYGYTF.

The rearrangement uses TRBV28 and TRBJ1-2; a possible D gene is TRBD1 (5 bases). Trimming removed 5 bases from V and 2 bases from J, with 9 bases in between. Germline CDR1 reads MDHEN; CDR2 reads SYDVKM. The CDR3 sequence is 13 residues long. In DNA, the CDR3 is TGTGCCAGCAGTACCGGGGGGAACTATGGCTACACCTTC. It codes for CASSTGGNYGYTF.

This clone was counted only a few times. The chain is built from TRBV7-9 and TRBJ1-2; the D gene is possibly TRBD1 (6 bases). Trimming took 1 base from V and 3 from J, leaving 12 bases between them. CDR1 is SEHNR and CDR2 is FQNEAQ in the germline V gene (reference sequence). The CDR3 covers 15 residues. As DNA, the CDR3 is TGTGCCAGCAGCTTAGGGACAGCCTGGTACTATGGCTACACCTTC. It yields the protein CASSLGTAWYYGYTF.

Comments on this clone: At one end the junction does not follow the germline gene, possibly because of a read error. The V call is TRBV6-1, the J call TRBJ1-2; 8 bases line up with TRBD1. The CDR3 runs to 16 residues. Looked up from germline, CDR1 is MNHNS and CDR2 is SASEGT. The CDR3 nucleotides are TGTGCCAGCAGCGAAGGTACAGGGGGGTCTAACTATGGCTACACCTTC. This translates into CASSEGTGGSNYGYTF.

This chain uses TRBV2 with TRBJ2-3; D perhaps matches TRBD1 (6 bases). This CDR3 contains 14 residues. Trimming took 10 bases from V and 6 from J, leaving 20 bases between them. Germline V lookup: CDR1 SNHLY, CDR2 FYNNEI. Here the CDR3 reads CATWNGGASDTQYF. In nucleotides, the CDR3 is TGTGCCACTTGGAATGGGGGCGCATCCGATACGCAGTATTTT. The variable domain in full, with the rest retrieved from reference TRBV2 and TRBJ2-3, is EPEVTQTPSHQVTQMGQEVILRCVPISNHLYFYWYRQILGQKVEFLVSFYNNEISEKSEIFDDQFSVERPDGSNFTLKIRSTKLEDSAMYFCATWNGGASDTQYFGPGTRLTVL.

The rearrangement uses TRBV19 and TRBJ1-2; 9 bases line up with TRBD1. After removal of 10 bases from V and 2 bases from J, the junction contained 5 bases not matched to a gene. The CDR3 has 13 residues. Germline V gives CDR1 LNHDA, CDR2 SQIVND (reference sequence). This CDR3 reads CATRTGANYGYTF. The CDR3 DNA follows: TGTGCCACCCGGACAGGGGCGAACTATGGCTACACCTTC.

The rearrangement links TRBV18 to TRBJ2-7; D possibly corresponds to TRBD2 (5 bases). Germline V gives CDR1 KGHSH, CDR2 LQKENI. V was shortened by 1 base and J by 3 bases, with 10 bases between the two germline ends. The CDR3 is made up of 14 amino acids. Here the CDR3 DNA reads TGTGCCAGCTCACCACGGACTGTCGACTACGAGCAGTACTTC. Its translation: CASSPRTVDYEQYF.

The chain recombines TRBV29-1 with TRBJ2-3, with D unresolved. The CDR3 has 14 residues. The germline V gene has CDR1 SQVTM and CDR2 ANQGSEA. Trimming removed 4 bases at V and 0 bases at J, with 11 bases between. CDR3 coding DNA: TGCAGCGTTGTGGCAGAGACTAGCACAGATACGCAGTATTTT. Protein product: CSVVAETSTDTQYF.

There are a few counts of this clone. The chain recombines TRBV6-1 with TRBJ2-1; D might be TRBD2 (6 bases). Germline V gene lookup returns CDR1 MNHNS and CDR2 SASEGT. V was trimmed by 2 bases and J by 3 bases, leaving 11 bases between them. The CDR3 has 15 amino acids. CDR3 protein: CASSEMAGSYNEQFF. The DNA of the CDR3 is TGTGCCAGCAGTGAAATGGCCGGGAGCTACAATGAGCAGTTCTTC.

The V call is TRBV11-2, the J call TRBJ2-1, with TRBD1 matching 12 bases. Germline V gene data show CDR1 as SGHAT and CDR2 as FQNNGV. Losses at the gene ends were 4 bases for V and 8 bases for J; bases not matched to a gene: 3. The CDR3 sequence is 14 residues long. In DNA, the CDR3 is TGTGCCAGCAGCTCGGGGACAGGGGGCTATGAGCAGTTCTTC. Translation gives CASSSGTGGYEQFF. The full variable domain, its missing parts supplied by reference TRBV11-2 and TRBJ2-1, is EAGVAQSPRYKIIEKRQSVAFWCNPISGHATLYWYQQILGQGPKLLIQFQNNGVVDDSQLPKDRFSAERLKGVDSTLKIQPAKLEDSAVYLCASSSGTGGYEQFFGPGTRLTVL.

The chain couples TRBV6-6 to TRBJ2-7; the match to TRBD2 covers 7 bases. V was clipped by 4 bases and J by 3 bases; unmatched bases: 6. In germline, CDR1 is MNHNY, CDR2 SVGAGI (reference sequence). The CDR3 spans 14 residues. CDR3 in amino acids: CASSLGGKDYEQYF. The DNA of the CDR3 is TGTGCCAGCAGTTTGGGGGGGAAGGACTACGAGCAGTACTTC.